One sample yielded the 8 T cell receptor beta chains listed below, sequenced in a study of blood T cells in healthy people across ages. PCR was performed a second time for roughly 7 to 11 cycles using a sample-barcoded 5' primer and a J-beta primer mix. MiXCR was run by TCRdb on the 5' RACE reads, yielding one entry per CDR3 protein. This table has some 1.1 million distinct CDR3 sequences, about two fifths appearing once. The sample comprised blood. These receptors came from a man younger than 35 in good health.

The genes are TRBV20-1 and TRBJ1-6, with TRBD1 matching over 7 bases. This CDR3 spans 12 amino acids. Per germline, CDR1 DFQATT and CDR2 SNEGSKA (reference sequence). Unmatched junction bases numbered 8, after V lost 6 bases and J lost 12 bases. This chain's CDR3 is CSARQGRGPLHF. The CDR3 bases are TGCAGTGCGAGACAGGGTAGGGGACCCCTCCACTTT.

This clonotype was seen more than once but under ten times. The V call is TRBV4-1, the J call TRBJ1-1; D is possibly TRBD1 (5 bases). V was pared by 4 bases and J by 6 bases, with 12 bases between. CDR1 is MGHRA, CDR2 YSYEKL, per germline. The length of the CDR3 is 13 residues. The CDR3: CASSRVHRSEAFF. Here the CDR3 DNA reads TGCGCCAGCAGCCGAGTACACAGGTCTGAAGCTTTCTTT.

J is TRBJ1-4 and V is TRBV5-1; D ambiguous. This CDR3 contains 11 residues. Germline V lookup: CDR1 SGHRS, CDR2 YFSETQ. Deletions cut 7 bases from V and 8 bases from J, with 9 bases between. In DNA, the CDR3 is TGCGCCAGCGGCGGAGACGAAAAACTGTTTTTT. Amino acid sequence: CASGGDEKLFF.

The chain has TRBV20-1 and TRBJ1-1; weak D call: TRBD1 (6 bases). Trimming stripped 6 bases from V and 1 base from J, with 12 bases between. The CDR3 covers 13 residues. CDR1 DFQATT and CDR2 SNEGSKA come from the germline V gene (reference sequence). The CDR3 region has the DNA TGCAGTGCATCCGGGACACAGAACACTGAAGCTTTCTTT. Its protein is CSASGTQNTEAFF.

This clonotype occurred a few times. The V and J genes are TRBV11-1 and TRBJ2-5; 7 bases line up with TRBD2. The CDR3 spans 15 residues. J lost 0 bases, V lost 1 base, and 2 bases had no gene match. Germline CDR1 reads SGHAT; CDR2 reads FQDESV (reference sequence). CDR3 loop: CASSLEGTNQETQYF. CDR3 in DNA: TGTGCCAGCAGCTTAGAAGGGACTAACCAAGAGACCCAGTACTTC.

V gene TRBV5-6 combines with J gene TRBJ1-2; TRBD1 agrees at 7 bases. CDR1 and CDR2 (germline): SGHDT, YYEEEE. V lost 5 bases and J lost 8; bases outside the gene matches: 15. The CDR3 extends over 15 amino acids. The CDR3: CASRIISHGTEGYTF. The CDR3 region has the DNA TGTGCCAGCAGGATCATATCTCACGGGACAGAAGGCTACACCTTC.

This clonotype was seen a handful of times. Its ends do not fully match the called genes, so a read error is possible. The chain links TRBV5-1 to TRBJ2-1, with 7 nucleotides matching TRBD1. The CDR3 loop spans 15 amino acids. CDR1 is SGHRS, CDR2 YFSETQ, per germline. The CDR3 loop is CASSLDQGAYNEQFF. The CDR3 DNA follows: TGTGCCAGCAGCTTAGACCAGGGGGCCTACAATGAGCAGTTCTTC.

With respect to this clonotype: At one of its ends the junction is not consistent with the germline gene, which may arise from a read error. The CDR3 spells CASSQRQGDSPPHF. As DNA, the CDR3 is TGCGCCAGCAGCCAAAGACAGGGAGATTCACCCCCCCACTTT. The rearrangement uses TRBV4-1 and TRBJ1-6; 7 nucleotides align to TRBD1. Germline CDR1 reads MGHRA; CDR2 reads YSYEKL. The CDR3 is made up of 14 amino acids.